The 19 T cell receptor beta chains below were found in one sample sequenced in a study of radiotherapy plus CTLA-4 blockade in lung cancer. Clones were read by immunoSEQ multiplex PCR, and TCRdb kept only the in-frame ones, dropping some. The sample contains more than 80,000 clones, over 75% of which appear only once. The sample was peripheral blood, taken from a patient treated with radiotherapy plus ipilimumab. These TCRs come from a human donor with non-small cell lung cancer that progressed on radiotherapy plus ipilimumab. Some clones in this sample may be carry-over from other donors' samples.

The CDR3 spells CATSRDRQGEQYF. CDR3 sequence (DNA): TGTGCCACCAGCAGAGATCGACAGGGCGAGCAGTACTTC. This chain links TRBV15 with TRBJ2-7, with 7 positions matching TRBD1. The CDR3 has 13 residues. V shed 0 bases and J 6 bases; nucleotides not matched to a gene: 2. CDR1 is LNHNV, CDR2 YYDKDF, per germline (reference sequence). The variable domain in full, with the rest retrieved from reference TRBV15 and TRBJ2-7, is DAMVIQNPRYQVTQFGKPVTLSCSQTLNHNVMYWYQQKSSQAPKLLFHYYDKDFNNEADTPDNFQSRRPNTSFCFLDIRSPGLGDTAMYLCATSRDRQGEQYFGPGTRLTVT.

The gene calls are TRBV7-6 and TRBJ2-2; 10 nucleotides align to TRBD2. The germline V gene encodes CDR1 SGHVS and CDR2 FNYEAQ. V gave up 6 bases and J gave up 3 bases; unmatched junction bases: 7. The CDR3 is 16 residues long. The CDR3 protein is CASSRPSGGYTGELFF. The CDR3 DNA reads TGTGCCAGCAGTCGGCCTAGCGGGGGTTACACCGGGGAGCTGTTTTTT.

The J gene is TRBJ1-5, the V gene TRBV5-6; no reliable D call. The length of the CDR3 is 13 residues. V was cut by 1 base and J by 15 bases, with 17 bases left in between. The germline CDR1 and CDR2 sequences are SGHDT and YYEEEE. This CDR3 is CASSLYSVLSWHF. In nucleotides, the CDR3 is TGTGCCAGCAGCTTGTATTCAGTCCTCTCCTGGCATTTT.

DNA of the CDR3: TGCGCCAGCAGCCCCTCGGACAGCAAAAACATTCAGTACTTC. Encoded protein: CASSPSDSKNIQYF. The V call is TRBV5-1, the J call TRBJ2-4; D may be TRBD1 (6 bases). The CDR3 contains 14 residues. Trimming left V 4 bases short and J 3 bases short, with 11 bases between. From germline, CDR1 is SGHRS and CDR2 YFSETQ.

The chain links TRBV5-1 to TRBJ2-7; possibly TRBD1 for D (5 bases). Germline CDR1 is SGHRS and CDR2 is YFSETQ. The V end was cut by 3 bases, the J end by 0 bases, with 13 bases between. This CDR3 comprises 15 residues. The CDR3 DNA reads as TGCGCCAGCAGCTCGGACAATTGGAGCTCCTACGAGCAGTACTTC. It codes for CASSSDNWSSYEQYF. Filled out from reference TRBV5-1 and TRBJ2-7, the complete variable domain reads KAGVTQTPRYLIKTRGQQVTLSCSPISGHRSVSWYQQTPGQGLQFLFEYFSETQRNKGNFPGRFSGRQFSNSRSEMNVSTLELGDSALYLCASSSDNWSSYEQYFGPGTRLTVT.

The table lists this clone with a count of one. In DNA form, the CDR3 reads TGTGCCAGCTCACCACAGCAGGGTGGAGAAGAGACCCAGTACTTC. Translated: CASSPQQGGEETQYF. The chain links TRBV18 to TRBJ2-5; D is perhaps TRBD1 (5 bases). CDR3 length equals 15 residues. Deletions cut 1 base from V and 3 bases from J, with 12 bases between. Germline V gene data show CDR1 as KGHSH and CDR2 as LQKENI.

The chain recombines TRBV5-1 with TRBJ2-2; 7 bases align to TRBD1. The CDR3 has 14 amino acids. The V gene end was trimmed by 4 bases and the J gene end by 2 bases; junction bases not matched to a gene: 2. CDR1 is SGHRS and CDR2 is YFSETQ in the germline V gene. The CDR3 sequence: CASSRDRNTGELFF. CDR3 DNA sequence: TGCGCCAGCAGCCGGGACAGAAACACCGGGGAGCTGTTTTTT. Full variable domain (outside the CDR3, taken from reference TRBV5-1 and TRBJ2-2): KAGVTQTPRYLIKTRGQQVTLSCSPISGHRSVSWYQQTPGQGLQFLFEYFSETQRNKGNFPGRFSGRQFSNSRSEMNVSTLELGDSALYLCASSRDRNTGELFFGEGSRLTVL.

The chain combines TRBV18 with TRBJ2-4; the match to TRBD1 covers 10 bases. J lost 8 bases, V lost 6 bases, and 7 bases had no gene match. Germline V gene sequence: CDR1 KGHSH, CDR2 LQKENI. This CDR3 has 14 amino acids. The CDR3 coding sequence is TGTGCCAGCTCGCGTATGACAGGGGGCGACATTCAGTACTTC. Translated, it gives CASSRMTGGDIQYF.

This clone has just one count. The rearrangement joins TRBV7-9 to TRBJ2-6; TRBD1 matches 8 bases. J gave up 3 bases and V 4 bases, and 2 bases lay outside the gene matches. CDR3 length equals 15 residues. Germline CDR1 SEHNR, CDR2 FQNEAQ (reference sequence). CDR3 sequence: CASSWDRNGANVLTF. As DNA, the CDR3 is TGTGCCAGCAGCTGGGACAGGAATGGGGCCAACGTCCTGACTTTC. Variable domain in full (rest from reference TRBV7-9 and TRBJ2-6): DTGVSQNPRHKITKRGQNVTFRCDPISEHNRLYWYRQTLGQGPEFLTYFQNEAQLEKSRLLSDRFSAERPKGSFSTLEIQRTEQGDSAMYLCASSWDRNGANVLTFGAGSRLTVL.

CDR3 DNA: TGTGCCACCAGCAGGAGTACAGGGAACCACGAGCAGTACTTC. Amino acid sequence: CATSRSTGNHEQYF. The chain is built from TRBV15 and TRBJ2-7; possible D gene TRBD1, 6 bases. The CDR3 runs 14 residues. Per germline, CDR1 LNHNV and CDR2 YYDKDF (reference sequence). The V gene lost 3 bases and the J gene lost 5 bases, with 14 bases spanning the gap.

This chain joins TRBV27 and TRBJ1-1; 7 positions match TRBD1. The CDR3 is 18 residues long. The V segment lost 6 bases and the J segment 4 bases; nucleotides outside the gene matches: 20. Germline CDR1 MNHEY, CDR2 SMNVEV (reference sequence). CDR3 in amino acids: CASSSRKLGQFFGTEAFF. CDR3 nucleotide sequence: TGTGCCAGCAGCTCAAGGAAGTTGGGACAGTTTTTCGGCACTGAAGCTTTCTTT.

This chain uses TRBV9 with TRBJ1-6; D is perhaps TRBD1 (5 bases). In germline, CDR1 is SGDLS, CDR2 YYNGEE. The CDR3 runs to 17 residues. Deletions cut 2 bases from V and 3 bases from J, with 15 bases between. This chain's CDR3 is CASSVGVGRSYNSPLHF. In DNA, the CDR3 is TGTGCCAGCAGCGTTGGGGTGGGACGGAGCTATAATTCACCCCTCCACTTT.

The rearrangement links TRBV5-1 to TRBJ1-3; D ambiguous. The CDR3 has 15 amino acids. Per the germline V gene, CDR1 is SGHRS and CDR2 is YFSETQ. V was pared by 0 bases and J by 4 bases, with 11 bases between. The CDR3, as DNA: TGCGCCAGCAGCTTGGCCAACAGCCCAGGAAACACCATATATTTT. It yields the protein CASSLANSPGNTIYF.

V usage is TRBV9 and J usage is TRBJ2-3; 13 bases align to TRBD2. Trimming at V came to 1 base and at J to 2 bases, leaving 19 bases not matched to a gene. The CDR3 loop spans 22 amino acids. From germline, CDR1 is SGDLS and CDR2 YYNGEE. CDR3 nucleotides: TGTGCCAGCAGCGTAAAACCCCAGACTAGCGGGGGGACCTGTTATATCACAGATACGCAGTATTTT. This translates into CASSVKPQTSGGTCYITDTQYF.

This clone was observed a handful of times. At the DNA level, this CDR3 is encoded by other sequences in the same sample as well. V gene TRBV5-1 combines with J gene TRBJ1-1; D remains ambiguous. Germline CDR1 and CDR2: SGHRS and YFSETQ. V lost 0 bases, J lost 1 base, and 7 bases lay in between. This CDR3 comprises 14 residues. The CDR3 is CASSLGAGNTEAFF. The CDR3 DNA follows: TGCGCCAGCAGCTTGGGGGCAGGGAACACTGAAGCTTTCTTT.

There are a few counts of this clone. The chain uses TRBV5-1 and TRBJ2-7; D not resolved. The CDR3 is made up of 13 amino acids. Germline V gene lookup returns CDR1 SGHRS and CDR2 YFSETQ. The V end was cut by 5 bases, the J end by 5 bases, with 14 bases between. Here the CDR3 reads CASSPQTGDEQYF. For the CDR3, the DNA is TGCGCCAGCAGTCCTCAAACCGGTGACGAGCAGTACTTC. Filled out from reference TRBV5-1 and TRBJ2-7, the complete variable domain reads KAGVTQTPRYLIKTRGQQVTLSCSPISGHRSVSWYQQTPGQGLQFLFEYFSETQRNKGNFPGRFSGRQFSNSRSEMNVSTLELGDSALYLCASSPQTGDEQYFGPGTRLTVT.

This chain uses TRBV18 with TRBJ2-5, with 11 bases matching TRBD2. CDR1 and CDR2 from the germline V gene are KGHSH and LQKENI. The CDR3 has 19 residues. V shed 4 bases and J 0 bases; nucleotides not matched to a gene: 13. The CDR3 loop reads CASSQYNTSGGRHQETQYF. Written as DNA, the CDR3 is TGTGCCAGCTCACAGTATAACACTAGCGGGGGCCGCCACCAAGAGACCCAGTACTTC.

This rearrangement joins TRBV19 to TRBJ1-5; tentatively, D is TRBD1 (5 bases). Between the trimmed V and J ends, which lost 8 bases and 7 bases, there was a span of 9 bases. The germline V gene has CDR1 LNHDA and CDR2 SQIVND (reference sequence). The CDR3 has 11 residues. CDR3 loop: CASGRDQPQHF. CDR3 sequence (DNA): TGTGCCAGTGGTAGGGACCAGCCCCAGCATTTT.

The chain links TRBV2 to TRBJ2-7; 9 bases map to TRBD2. Trimming at V came to 6 bases and at J to 2 bases, leaving 11 bases not matched to a gene. Per the germline V gene, CDR1 is SNHLY and CDR2 is FYNNEI. The CDR3 has 16 amino acids. Here the CDR3 reads CASSHRQRGVTYEQYF. Here the CDR3 DNA reads TGTGCCAGCAGCCATCGGCAGCGGGGGGTTACCTACGAGCAGTACTTC.